These T cell receptor beta chains were read from a single sample in a study of T cell repertoires in cytomegalovirus infection. These receptors are not linked to any known antigen. TCRdb itself ran the reads through MiXCR, one entry per CDR3 protein. The sample has approximately 600,000 distinct CDR3 sequences; 40% are singletons. The material sequenced was cultured PBMCs, taken from culture after CMV antigen stimulation. The receptors originated from a human donor in good health (CMV status not recorded). Some clones in this sample may be carry-over from other donors' samples. The CDR3 runs from the conserved cysteine through the conserved F or W. Fields, in order: D gene, V gene, clone size, J gene, CDR3 protein, CDR3 DNA. A D gene is named only where the DNA matches it firmly. Clone size is stated in some rows and not others, as once, few, many or a class when expanded.

D gene: TRBD2
V gene: TRBV9
clone size: NA
J gene: TRBJ2-3
CDR3 protein: CASSVGASGYTDTQYF
CDR3 DNA: TGTGCCAGCAGCGTAGGGGCTAGCGGGTACACAGATACGCAGTATTTT

D gene: TRBD2
V gene: TRBV30
clone size: NA
J gene: TRBJ2-1
CDR3 protein: CAWSGASGSYNEQFF
CDR3 DNA: TGTGCCTGGAGTGGCGCTAGCGGGTCCTACAATGAGCAGTTCTTC

D gene: TRBD1
V gene: TRBV7-2
clone size: NA
J gene: TRBJ2-7
CDR3 protein: CASSLAGTGGEEQYF
CDR3 DNA: TGTGCCAGCAGCTTAGCGGGGACAGGGGGCGAGGAGCAGTACTTC

D gene: NA
V gene: TRBV7-6
clone size: many
J gene: TRBJ1-5
CDR3 protein: CASSLLGGVNQPQHF
CDR3 DNA: TGTGCCAGCAGCCTCCTTGGCGGGGTCAATCAGCCCCAGCATTTT

D gene: NA
V gene: TRBV7-2
clone size: NA
J gene: TRBJ2-2
CDR3 protein: CASSLFSTGELFF
CDR3 DNA: TGTGCCAGCAGCCTGTTCTCGACCGGGGAGCTGTTTTTT

D gene: NA
V gene: TRBV7-2
clone size: NA
J gene: TRBJ2-3
CDR3 protein: CASSLGAPSTDTQYF
CDR3 DNA: TGTGCCAGCAGCTTAGGGGCACCGAGCACAGATACGCAGTATTTT

D gene: NA
V gene: TRBV7-2
clone size: NA
J gene: TRBJ1-2
CDR3 protein: CASSLLQFSYGYTF
CDR3 DNA: TGTGCCAGCAGCTTACTACAGTTCTCCTATGGCTACACCTTC

D gene: NA
V gene: TRBV7-4
clone size: once
J gene: TRBJ2-7
CDR3 protein: CASSLAPAGPYYEQYF
CDR3 DNA: TGTGCCAGCAGCTTAGCTCCTGCAGGGCCCTACTACGAGCAGTACTTC

D gene: NA
V gene: TRBV25-1
clone size: NA
J gene: TRBJ2-3
CDR3 protein: CAVAASGGPRTDTQYF
CDR3 DNA: TGTGCAGTCGCGGCCTCAGGCGGGCCTAGAACAGATACGCAGTATTTT

D gene: NA
V gene: TRBV19
clone size: NA
J gene: TRBJ2-6
CDR3 protein: CASIPSPGANVLTF
CDR3 DNA: TGTGCCAGTATCCCGAGCCCTGGGGCCAACGTCCTGACTTTC

D gene: NA
V gene: TRBV7-6
clone size: NA
J gene: TRBJ2-1
CDR3 protein: CASSLEGEANEQFF
CDR3 DNA: TGTGCCAGCAGCTTAGAGGGTGAGGCCAATGAGCAGTTCTTC

D gene: NA
V gene: TRBV12-3/TRBV12-4
clone size: few
J gene: TRBJ1-4
CDR3 protein: CASSLGGVGGEKLFF
CDR3 DNA: TGTGCCAGCAGTTTAGGAGGGGTAGGGGGAGAAAAACTGTTTTTT

D gene: NA
V gene: TRBV11-2
clone size: NA
J gene: TRBJ2-1
CDR3 protein: CASSFRTRQFF
CDR3 DNA: TGTGCCAGCAGCTTCCGGACGCGGCAGTTCTTC

D gene: NA
V gene: TRBV19
clone size: NA
J gene: TRBJ1-1
CDR3 protein: CASSIAGQRNTEAFF
CDR3 DNA: TGTGCCAGTAGTATTGCGGGACAAAGGAACACTGAAGCTTTCTTT

D gene: NA
V gene: TRBV7-2
clone size: NA
J gene: TRBJ1-6
CDR3 protein: CASSIQGNSPLHF
CDR3 DNA: TGTGCCAGCAGCATACAGGGAAATTCACCCCTCCACTTT

D gene: NA
V gene: TRBV6-1
clone size: NA
J gene: TRBJ1-1
CDR3 protein: CASSDPDTEAFF
CDR3 DNA: TGTGCCAGCAGTGACCCGGACACTGAAGCTTTCTTT

D gene: NA
V gene: TRBV7-8
clone size: many
J gene: TRBJ2-3
CDR3 protein: CASSSTSVTQYF
CDR3 DNA: TGTGCCAGCAGCTCCACCTCTGTTACGCAGTATTTT

D gene: TRBD2
V gene: TRBV19
clone size: NA
J gene: TRBJ2-3
CDR3 protein: CASSIGLADTSTDTQYF
CDR3 DNA: TGTGCCAGTAGTATCGGACTAGCGGACACTAGCACAGATACGCAGTATTTT

D gene: TRBD2
V gene: TRBV29-1
clone size: few
J gene: TRBJ2-3
CDR3 protein: CSVDLGGGGRDTQYF
CDR3 DNA: TGCAGCGTTGACCTTGGCGGGGGGGGCAGAGATACGCAGTATTTT

D gene: TRBD1
V gene: TRBV23-1
clone size: few
J gene: TRBJ2-1
CDR3 protein: CASTNTGGHSYNEQFF
CDR3 DNA: TGCGCCAGCACCAACACAGGGGGCCACTCCTACAATGAGCAGTTCTTC

D gene: TRBD1
V gene: TRBV6-8
clone size: few
J gene: TRBJ2-7
CDR3 protein: CASSRDSGSSYEQYF
CDR3 DNA: TGTGCCAGCAGCCGGGACAGCGGATCTTCTTACGAGCAGTACTTC

D gene: TRBD1
V gene: TRBV5-1
clone size: once
J gene: TRBJ2-5
CDR3 protein: CASSLVGTGPGETQYF
CDR3 DNA: TGCGCCAGCAGCTTGGTTGGGACAGGGCCGGGGGAGACCCAGTACTTC

D gene: NA
V gene: TRBV12-3/TRBV12-4
clone size: few
J gene: TRBJ1-1
CDR3 protein: CASSQQGKIEAFF
CDR3 DNA: TGTGCCAGCAGTCAGCAGGGGAAGATTGAAGCTTTCTTT

D gene: TRBD2
V gene: TRBV18
clone size: NA
J gene: TRBJ2-1
CDR3 protein: CASSPTGLAGENEQFF
CDR3 DNA: TGTGCCAGCTCACCGACCGGGCTAGCGGGTGAAAATGAGCAGTTCTTC

D gene: NA
V gene: TRBV10-3
clone size: few
J gene: TRBJ2-1
CDR3 protein: CAISGRGVGSYNEQFF
CDR3 DNA: TGTGCCATCAGTGGTCGGGGAGTCGGCTCCTACAATGAGCAGTTCTTC

D gene: NA
V gene: TRBV20-1
clone size: NA
J gene: TRBJ2-3
CDR3 protein: CSAGASRIADTQYF
CDR3 DNA: TGCAGTGCTGGGGCTTCTCGGATCGCAGATACGCAGTATTTT

D gene: NA
V gene: TRBV20-1
clone size: few
J gene: TRBJ2-5
CDR3 protein: CSPPEGLQETQYF
CDR3 DNA: TGCAGTCCCCCGGAGGGCCTACAAGAGACCCAGTACTTC

D gene: TRBD2
V gene: TRBV4-3
clone size: NA
J gene: TRBJ2-7
CDR3 protein: CASSQDHRPRLGLAGVHEQYF
CDR3 DNA: TGCGCCAGCAGCCAAGATCACCGGCCGCGCTTGGGACTAGCGGGAGTCCACGAGCAGTACTTC

D gene: TRBD2
V gene: TRBV11-2
clone size: NA
J gene: TRBJ2-1
CDR3 protein: CASSLGSSGRGDEQFF
CDR3 DNA: TGTGCCAGCAGCTTAGGCTCTAGCGGGAGAGGAGATGAGCAGTTCTTC

D gene: TRBD2
V gene: TRBV12-3/TRBV12-4
clone size: NA
J gene: TRBJ2-3
CDR3 protein: CASSFLRGGNTDTQYF
CDR3 DNA: TGTGCCAGCAGTTTCTTGCGGGGGGGGAACACAGATACGCAGTATTTT

D gene: NA
V gene: TRBV7-2
clone size: NA
J gene: TRBJ2-7
CDR3 protein: CASSLVGGAREQYF
CDR3 DNA: TGTGCCAGCAGCTTAGTAGGGGGGGCGAGGGAGCAGTACTTC

D gene: NA
V gene: TRBV7-2
clone size: NA
J gene: TRBJ2-5
CDR3 protein: CASSLATGTILSGTQYF
CDR3 DNA: TGTGCCAGCAGCTTAGCGACCGGGACCATCCTATCTGGCACCCAGTACTTC

D gene: NA
V gene: TRBV6-1
clone size: NA
J gene: TRBJ2-1
CDR3 protein: CATEIVGDSYNEQFF
CDR3 DNA: TGTGCCACAGAAATAGTAGGGGATTCCTACAATGAGCAGTTCTTC

D gene: NA
V gene: TRBV24-1
clone size: NA
J gene: TRBJ2-1
CDR3 protein: CATSDPQGLSYNEQFF
CDR3 DNA: TGTGCCACCAGTGATCCACAGGGACTTTCCTACAATGAGCAGTTCTTC

D gene: TRBD1
V gene: TRBV7-8
clone size: many
J gene: TRBJ1-5
CDR3 protein: CASSPDRVLSNQPQHF
CDR3 DNA: TGTGCCAGCAGCCCTGACAGGGTATTAAGCAATCAGCCCCAGCATTTT

D gene: TRBD1
V gene: TRBV12-3/TRBV12-4
clone size: NA
J gene: TRBJ2-1
CDR3 protein: CASRNRGRNEQFF
CDR3 DNA: TGTGCCAGCAGAAACAGGGGTCGGAATGAGCAGTTCTTC

D gene: NA
V gene: TRBV19
clone size: NA
J gene: TRBJ1-5
CDR3 protein: CASSPHRSSEQPQHF
CDR3 DNA: TGTGCCAGTAGTCCCCACCGATCAAGCGAGCAGCCCCAGCATTTT

D gene: NA
V gene: TRBV6-1
clone size: few
J gene: TRBJ2-1
CDR3 protein: CASSLTRTNEQFF
CDR3 DNA: TGTGCCAGCAGTTTGACTAGAACCAATGAGCAGTTCTTC

D gene: NA
V gene: TRBV7-6
clone size: NA
J gene: TRBJ2-3
CDR3 protein: CASSLASTASTDTQYF
CDR3 DNA: TGTGCCAGCAGCTTAGCCTCGACAGCTAGCACAGATACGCAGTATTTT

D gene: NA
V gene: TRBV7-2
clone size: few
J gene: TRBJ1-3
CDR3 protein: CASSPRGWGNTIYF
CDR3 DNA: TGTGCCAGCAGCCCCAGGGGATGGGGAAACACCATATATTTT

D gene: TRBD2
V gene: TRBV7-2
clone size: NA
J gene: TRBJ2-1
CDR3 protein: CASSLVLAVSYNEQFF
CDR3 DNA: TGTGCCAGCAGCTTAGTACTAGCGGTATCCTACAATGAGCAGTTCTTC

D gene: NA
V gene: TRBV7-2
clone size: many
J gene: TRBJ1-4
CDR3 protein: CASSLGGAGSEKLFF
CDR3 DNA: TGTGCCAGCAGCTTAGGAGGGGCCGGGAGTGAAAAACTGTTTTTT

D gene: NA
V gene: TRBV12-3/TRBV12-4
clone size: NA
J gene: TRBJ1-2
CDR3 protein: CASRPFGGDRHYGYTF
CDR3 DNA: TGTGCCAGCAGACCCTTCGGGGGAGACAGACACTATGGCTACACCTTC

D gene: NA
V gene: TRBV7-8
clone size: NA
J gene: TRBJ2-3
CDR3 protein: CASSSPRGLDTQYF
CDR3 DNA: TGTGCCAGCAGCTCGCCTCGTGGGCTGGATACGCAGTATTTT

D gene: NA
V gene: TRBV7-9
clone size: few
J gene: TRBJ2-5
CDR3 protein: CASSNPRRGYQETQYF
CDR3 DNA: TGTGCCAGCAGCAATCCCCGGAGGGGCTACCAAGAGACCCAGTACTTC

D gene: TRBD2
V gene: TRBV5-4
clone size: NA
J gene: TRBJ2-1
CDR3 protein: CASSSNQRGSEQFF
CDR3 DNA: TGTGCCAGCAGCTCCAACCAACGCGGGAGTGAGCAGTTCTTC

D gene: TRBD2
V gene: TRBV19
clone size: NA
J gene: TRBJ2-3
CDR3 protein: CASSGGLAGDTQYF
CDR3 DNA: TGTGCCAGTAGTGGGGGACTAGCGGGAGATACGCAGTATTTT

D gene: NA
V gene: TRBV27
clone size: NA
J gene: TRBJ2-1
CDR3 protein: CASSSDSGEQFF
CDR3 DNA: TGTGCCAGCAGTTCGGATTCGGGTGAGCAGTTCTTC

D gene: NA
V gene: TRBV6-1
clone size: NA
J gene: TRBJ2-2
CDR3 protein: CASSEGHWGTGELFF
CDR3 DNA: TGTGCCAGCAGTGAAGGACACTGGGGGACCGGGGAGCTGTTTTTT

D gene: NA
V gene: TRBV7-2
clone size: few
J gene: TRBJ2-1
CDR3 protein: CASSLAGGWGEQFF
CDR3 DNA: TGTGCCAGCAGCTTAGCGGGGGGCTGGGGTGAGCAGTTCTTC

D gene: NA
V gene: TRBV4-1
clone size: NA
J gene: TRBJ1-1
CDR3 protein: CASSQDREAMNTEAFF
CDR3 DNA: TGCGCCAGCAGCCAAGATCGGGAAGCCATGAACACTGAAGCTTTCTTT

D gene: TRBD2
V gene: TRBV7-6
clone size: few
J gene: TRBJ2-1
CDR3 protein: CASSLVGLAYNEQFF
CDR3 DNA: TGTGCCAGCAGCTTAGTGGGACTAGCCTACAATGAGCAGTTCTTC

D gene: TRBD2
V gene: TRBV5-4
clone size: NA
J gene: TRBJ2-1
CDR3 protein: CASSLRSLAGGHNEQFF
CDR3 DNA: TGTGCCAGCAGTTTAAGATCGCTAGCGGGAGGGCATAATGAGCAGTTCTTC

D gene: NA
V gene: TRBV6-5
clone size: few
J gene: TRBJ1-4
CDR3 protein: CASSYGGTTNEKLFF
CDR3 DNA: TGTGCCAGCAGTTACGGAGGGACAACTAATGAAAAACTGTTTTTT

D gene: TRBD1
V gene: TRBV7-9
clone size: NA
J gene: TRBJ2-1
CDR3 protein: CASSLGDRVSYNEQFF
CDR3 DNA: TGTGCCAGCAGCTTAGGCGACAGGGTCTCCTACAATGAGCAGTTCTTC

D gene: TRBD2
V gene: TRBV18
clone size: NA
J gene: TRBJ2-7
CDR3 protein: CASSPGTRGYEQYF
CDR3 DNA: TGTGCCAGCAGCCCCGGGACTAGAGGGTACGAGCAGTACTTC

D gene: NA
V gene: TRBV7-2
clone size: few
J gene: TRBJ2-6
CDR3 protein: CASSLRDSGANVLTF
CDR3 DNA: TGTGCCAGCAGCTTAAGGGACTCTGGGGCCAACGTCCTGACTTTC

D gene: TRBD1
V gene: TRBV14
clone size: few
J gene: TRBJ1-1
CDR3 protein: CASSQVTGGKADTEAFF
CDR3 DNA: TGTGCCAGCAGCCAAGTGACAGGGGGCAAGGCGGACACTGAAGCTTTCTTT

D gene: NA
V gene: TRBV5-1
clone size: NA
J gene: TRBJ2-1
CDR3 protein: CASSPQGTGNEQFF
CDR3 DNA: TGCGCCAGCAGCCCGCAGGGGACTGGGAATGAGCAGTTCTTC

D gene: TRBD1
V gene: TRBV12-3/TRBV12-4
clone size: NA
J gene: TRBJ1-1
CDR3 protein: CASSSLGGEGQGIF
CDR3 DNA: TGTGCCAGCAGTTCCCTCGGGGGAGAGGGACAGGGGATCTTT